Many counts were recorded for the clone carrying this T cell receptor (beta chain). The antigen is not known. This CDR3 region has 18 residues. Trimming cost V 2 bases and J 2 bases, with 21 bases left between them. In germline, CDR1 is SGHTA, CDR2 FQGNSA. One entry per CDR3 protein results from TCRdb running MiXCR on the reads. Here the sample spans 450,000 to 650,000 distinct CDR3 sequences, more than 20% being singletons. The data were taken from a study of T cell repertoires in cytomegalovirus infection. Study overall: Matching HLA type and CMV infection were both indicated by public TCR beta signatures. Study-wide results and caveats: The cumulative frequency of public TCR beta families identified carriers of CMV plus the relevant HLA. Clonotype analysis showed dominance of the ex vivo response by HLA-C-restricted CMV-specific TCR beta clonotypes.

The rearrangement links TRBV7-2 to TRBJ1-2, with D perhaps matching TRBD1 (6 bases). The sample consisted of PBMCs. The source is a human donor in good health (CMV status not recorded). Some clones in this sample may be carry-over from other donors' samples. For the CDR3, the DNA is TGTGCCAGCAGCTTAAATCCTCCTGTGGGGGCGAAGAACTATGGCTACACCTTC. This gives the protein CASSLNPPVGAKNYGYTF.